The clone carrying this T cell receptor (beta chain) was seen more than once but under ten times. The CDR3 loop spans 15 amino acids. Germline assignment: CDR1 WSHSY and CDR2 SAAADI. V lost 10 bases to trimming and J lost 4 bases, with 22 bases between them. Absence of ophthalmopathy progression within 18 months defined stable Graves' hyperthyroidism. The PBMCs studied were ones that came from roughly 9.4 ml fresh peripheral blood. This record comes from a study of T cells in Graves' hyperthyroidism and ophthalmopathy. It was RNA transcripts that yielded the amplified TCR beta CDR3 regions. HTBI primers were the set used in a first-round RT-PCR of the TCR CDR3. MiXCR, run by TCRdb on the multiplex PCR reads, gives a single entry per CDR3 protein. The table records 600,000 to 650,000 distinct CDR3 sequences, 15% to 20% of them present only once.

The sequence was obtained from a woman aged 25 to 39 with Graves' hyperthyroidism. The genes are TRBV10-2 and TRBJ2-5; tentative D call: TRBD2 (6 bases). The material sequenced was blood. The CDR3 protein is CATSSPGDGGETQYF. CDR3 sequence (DNA): TGCGCCACCTCCAGTCCGGGGGATGGGGGAGAGACCCAGTACTTC.